The table lists the clone carrying this TCR beta chain with a count of one. The ends lost 5 bases at V and 1 base at J; junction bases unmatched: 16. Germline lookup yields CDR1 LNHDA and CDR2 SQIVND (reference sequence). This CDR3 spans 18 amino acids. The data belong to a study of T cells in Graves' hyperthyroidism and ophthalmopathy. Amplified TCR beta CDR3 regions derived from RNA transcripts. The study used the HTBI primer set for a first-round RT-PCR of the TCR CDR3. TCRdb used MiXCR to reprocess the multiplex PCR reads, holding one entry per CDR3 protein. The table has about 580,000 distinct CDR3 sequences, about 14% seen once.

This sequence originates from a young woman with Graves' hyperthyroidism that later progressed to Graves' ophthalmopathy. Sequences were obtained from blood. The V and J genes are TRBV19 and TRBJ2-7; 8 bases are shared with TRBD2. The CDR3 is CASSPIAGIGKRSYEQYF. The CDR3 coding sequence is TGTGCCAGTAGTCCAATAGCGGGAATTGGTAAAAGATCCTACGAGCAGTACTTC.